Shown below are 28 T cell receptor beta chains from a single sample sequenced in a study of cytomegalovirus exposure and HLA in healthy donors. PCR involved 60 Vbeta and 13 Jbeta primers. Profiling relied on immunoSEQ multiplex PCR, and the TCRdb table lists in-frame clones only, not all of them. The data show about 120,000 clones, 9.5% seen once. Sequencing was carried out using PBMCs. Receptors originate from a man aged 30-40 years in good health and CMV-seronegative.

This clone has more than one count but fewer than ten. The chain combines TRBV12-5 with TRBJ1-2; D possibly corresponds to TRBD1 (5 bases). The CDR3 has 14 amino acids. Trimming removed 2 bases from V and 4 bases from J, with 11 bases in between. Germline values: CDR1 LGHNT, CDR2 FRNRAP. CDR3 bases: TGTGCTAGTGGTTTGCCAGCAGGGTCCTATGGCTACACCTTC. This gives the protein CASGLPAGSYGYTF.

This sequence joins TRBV19 and TRBJ1-2; TRBD1 agrees at 7 bases. The CDR3 runs 12 residues. V was clipped by 9 bases and J by 8 bases; unmatched bases: 9. CDR1 LNHDA and CDR2 SQIVND come from the germline V gene (reference sequence). The CDR3 coding sequence is TGTGCCAGCCACGACAGGGTCGAAGGCTACACCTTC. The encoded protein is CASHDRVEGYTF. Based on the CDR3 plus reference TRBV19 and TRBJ1-2, the full variable domain is DGGITQSPKYLFRKEGQNVTLSCEQNLNHDAMYWYRQDPGQGLRLIYYSQIVNDFQKGDIAEGYSVSREKKESFPLTVTSAQKNPTAFYLCASHDRVEGYTFGSGTRLTVV.

The chain is built from TRBV11-2 and TRBJ2-2; 7 bases are shared with TRBD1. Germline V CDR1 and CDR2: SGHAT, FQNNGV. J was trimmed by 2 bases and V by 5 bases; bases with no gene match: 8. This CDR3 contains 16 residues. The CDR3 region has the DNA TGTGCCAGCAGCCTGAGACAGGGCGGAAACACCGGGGAGCTGTTTTTT. It encodes CASSLRQGGNTGELFF.

V and J are TRBV5-6 and TRBJ2-3, with D possibly being TRBD2 (6 bases). Looked up from germline, CDR1 is SGHDT and CDR2 is YYEEEE. The CDR3 has 13 amino acids. V was cut by 4 bases and J by 4 bases, with 10 bases left in between. DNA of the CDR3: TGTGCCAGCAGCCTAGCGAGGGCAGATACGCAGTATTTT. Translating gives CASSLARADTQYF.

This clone was counted a few times. The genes are TRBV19 and TRBJ2-7; no definite D call. V was cut by 5 bases and J by 6 bases, with 11 bases left in between. The CDR3 spans 12 residues. Germline CDR1 is LNHDA and CDR2 is SQIVND (reference sequence). CDR3 nucleotide sequence: TGTGCCAGTAGTGCCCAGACGGGCGAGCAGTACTTC. The encoded protein is CASSAQTGEQYF.

The chain carries TRBV6-5 and TRBJ1-1; maybe TRBD1 (5 bases). Germline V CDR1 and CDR2: MNHEY, SVGAGI. The CDR3 consists of 14 residues. Trimming pared 0 bases from V and 10 bases from J, leaving 15 bases between. The CDR3 loop reads CASSYSSWDGGAFF. The CDR3 region has the DNA TGTGCCAGCAGTTACTCGAGCTGGGACGGGGGAGCTTTCTTT.

The chain has TRBV19 and TRBJ1-4; TRBD1 matches at 8 bases. From germline, CDR1 is LNHDA and CDR2 SQIVND (reference sequence). This CDR3 spans 14 amino acids. V shed 4 bases, J shed 7 bases, and the junction held 5 bases outside the gene matches. As DNA, the CDR3 is TGTGCCAGTAGTAGAGGACAGGGAGGTGAAAAACTGTTTTTT. It specifies CASSRGQGGEKLFF.

This clone was seen a few times. The chain links TRBV6-5 to TRBJ2-7; 7 bases are a match to TRBD2. J lost 1 base, V lost 6 bases, and 6 bases had no gene match. The CDR3 extends over 14 amino acids. Germline-derived CDR1 and CDR2 are MNHEY and SVGAGI. For the CDR3, the DNA is TGTGCCAGCAGGACCGGGACTAAATCCTACGAGCAGTACTTC. Translation: CASRTGTKSYEQYF.

This clone was detected a few times. V and J are TRBV12-5 and TRBJ1-6; D may be TRBD1 (6 bases). V lost 2 bases and J 6 bases, leaving 20 bases between the germline ends. This CDR3 spans 18 amino acids. Germline V CDR1 and CDR2: LGHNT, FRNRAP. The CDR3, as DNA: TGTGCTAGTGGTTTGACATACGACAGGCTGGGTTCTAATTCACCCCTCCACTTT. Its protein product is CASGLTYDRLGSNSPLHF. Filled out from reference TRBV12-5 and TRBJ1-6, the complete variable domain reads DARVTQTPRHKVTEMGQEVTMRCQPILGHNTVFWYRQTMMQGLELLAYFRNRAPLDDSGMPKDRFSAEMPDATLATLKIQPSEPRDSAVYFCASGLTYDRLGSNSPLHFGNGTRLTVT.

The chain combines TRBV7-9 with TRBJ1-5; tentatively, D is TRBD1 (5 bases). The germline V gene has CDR1 SEHNR and CDR2 FQNEAQ (reference sequence). V was shortened by 1 base and J by 3 bases, with 10 bases between the two germline ends. The CDR3 contains 15 residues. CDR3 protein: CASSLGGGINQPQHF. For the CDR3, the DNA is TGTGCCAGCAGCTTAGGGGGGGGGATCAATCAGCCCCAGCATTTT.

The V and J genes are TRBV18 and TRBJ2-7; weak D call: TRBD2 (6 bases). The germline V and J ends were trimmed by 3 bases and 2 bases, with 8 bases remaining between them. This CDR3 is 13 amino acids long. Germline V gene lookup returns CDR1 KGHSH and CDR2 LQKENI. The CDR3 spells CASSPGGTYEQYF. The DNA of the CDR3 is TGTGCCAGCTCACCGGGGGGAACCTACGAGCAGTACTTC.

This clone came up a few times. The genes are TRBV30 and TRBJ2-3; TRBD2 matches 12 bases. The germline V gene encodes CDR1 GTSNPN and CDR2 SVGIG (reference sequence). V was clipped by 2 bases and J by 6 bases; unmatched bases: 9. The CDR3 consists of 16 residues. The CDR3 region has the DNA TGTGCCTGGAGTACGGATACGCTAGCGGGGGGGGATACGCAGTATTTT. It translates to CAWSTDTLAGGDTQYF.

The chain links TRBV21-1 to TRBJ1-4; the tabulated D call, TRBD1, remains unverified against the DNA. TRBV21-1 is listed as a pseudogene. The CDR3 loop spans 17 amino acids. CDR3 protein: CASSKLGSGQGNEKLFF. Written as DNA, the CDR3 is TGTGCCAGCAGCAAATTGGGGTCGGGACAGGGAAATGAAAAACTGTTTTTT.

The V call is TRBV7-9, the J call TRBJ1-1; 11 nucleotides line up with TRBD1. Unmatched junction bases numbered 8, after V lost 5 bases and J lost 0 bases. CDR3 length: 17 residues. Germline-derived CDR1 and CDR2 are SEHNR and FQNEAQ (reference sequence). CDR3 region: CASSPRTGGGMNTEAFF. In nucleotides, the CDR3 is TGTGCCAGCAGCCCGAGGACAGGGGGCGGGATGAACACTGAAGCTTTCTTT.

This clone has just a few counts. The chain recombines TRBV5-6 with TRBJ1-2, with TRBD1 matching 12 bases. This CDR3 region has 15 residues. Germline CDR1 and CDR2: SGHDT and YYEEEE. V was clipped by 4 bases and J by 7 bases; unmatched bases: 8. Here the CDR3 reads CASSRWGQGASGYTF. For the CDR3, the DNA is TGTGCCAGCAGCCGGTGGGGACAGGGGGCTTCTGGCTACACCTTC.

The genes are TRBV19 and TRBJ2-7; 7 bases agree with TRBD2. Germline V gene sequence: CDR1 LNHDA, CDR2 SQIVND (reference sequence). The J segment lost 3 bases and the V segment lost 3 bases, leaving 5 bases of the junction unmatched. This CDR3 has 14 residues. The CDR3 reads CASSITSASYEQYF. In nucleotides, the CDR3 is TGTGCCAGTAGTATCACTAGCGCGAGCTACGAGCAGTACTTC.

This chain connects TRBV5-1 to TRBJ2-3; D possibly corresponds to TRBD1 (6 bases). Trimming cost V 0 bases and J 5 bases, with 10 bases left between them. The length of the CDR3 is 14 residues. CDR1 and CDR2 (germline): SGHRS, YFSETQ. The CDR3 here is CASSLGQAKDTQYF. The CDR3, as DNA: TGCGCCAGCAGCTTGGGACAGGCTAAAGATACGCAGTATTTT.

The chain couples TRBV7-8 to TRBJ1-4; D remains unclear. This CDR3 contains 19 residues. The V end was cut by 5 bases, the J end by 1 base, with 23 bases between. The V gene's germline CDR1 is SGHVS and CDR2 FQNEAQ. CDR3 sequence (DNA): TGTGCCAGCAGCGTAGGAACAGCTTTCGGGATGCGAACTAATGAAAAACTGTTTTTT. Residues: CASSVGTAFGMRTNEKLFF.

This clone was detected a few times. The chain employs TRBV6-1 and TRBJ2-1; maybe TRBD1 (5 bases). The germline gives CDR1 MNHNS, CDR2 SASEGT. The CDR3 loop spans 17 amino acids. Trimming took 4 bases from V and 5 from J, leaving 21 bases between them. The CDR3: CASSVALGALINNEQFF. The CDR3, as DNA: TGTGCCAGCAGTGTGGCCTTAGGGGCGCTTATTAACAATGAGCAGTTCTTC.

The chain has TRBV11-2 and TRBJ1-1, with D tentatively TRBD1 (6 bases). With 0 bases removed from V and 10 bases from J, the gap between germline ends came to 12 bases. CDR3 size: 13 residues. CDR1 is SGHAT, CDR2 FQNNGV, per germline. CDR3 amino acids: CASSLDIRGGAFF. As DNA, the CDR3 is TGTGCCAGCAGCTTAGATATAAGAGGGGGAGCTTTCTTT. Based on the CDR3 plus reference TRBV11-2 and TRBJ1-1, the full variable domain is EAGVAQSPRYKIIEKRQSVAFWCNPISGHATLYWYQQILGQGPKLLIQFQNNGVVDDSQLPKDRFSAERLKGVDSTLKIQPAKLEDSAVYLCASSLDIRGGAFFGQGTRLTVV.

The chain joins TRBV23-1 to TRBJ1-2; 7 nucleotides line up with TRBD1. TRBV23-1 is placed among ORFs of uncertain function. V shed 2 bases, J shed 3 bases, and the junction held 3 bases outside the gene matches. The CDR3 is 14 residues long. CDR3 sequence (DNA): TGCGCCAGCAGTCAAGCCAGGGGGGACTATGGCTACACCTTC. Its protein product is CASSQARGDYGYTF.

There are a few counts of this clone. This chain connects TRBV10-2 to TRBJ1-2; 10 bases fit TRBD1. Germline-derived CDR1 and CDR2 are WSHSY and SAAADI. After removal of 6 bases from V and 6 bases from J, the junction contained 7 bases not matched to a gene. This CDR3 has 14 residues. The CDR3 DNA follows: TGCGCCAGCAGGAACACGGGACAGGGGAATGGCTACACCTTC. Its translation is CASRNTGQGNGYTF.

The rearrangement links TRBV29-1 to TRBJ1-1; 7 positions match TRBD1. This CDR3 contains 13 residues. CDR1 is SQVTM, CDR2 ANQGSEA, per germline. V was clipped by 4 bases and J by 1 base; unmatched bases: 3. The CDR3 is CSVGTGANTEAFF. DNA for the CDR3: TGCAGCGTTGGGACAGGAGCGAACACTGAAGCTTTCTTT.

A remark on this clone: Other DNA sequences of this sample code for an identical CDR3. The V gene is TRBV6-5, the J gene TRBJ1-3, with 8 positions matching TRBD1. The germline V gene has CDR1 MNHEY and CDR2 SVGAGI. Trimming cost V 6 bases and J 4 bases; bases outside gene matches: 8. CDR3 length: 15 amino acids. CDR3: CASRESRQGGNTIYF. CDR3 bases: TGTGCCAGCAGAGAGAGTCGACAGGGGGGAAACACCATATATTTT.

There are a few counts of this clone. The chain employs TRBV28 and TRBJ1-1; D unclear. This CDR3 spans 11 amino acids. V gave up 10 bases and J gave up 0 bases, with 6 bases separating them. Germline assignment: CDR1 MDHEN and CDR2 SYDVKM. CDR3 amino acids: CATGMNTEAFF. The CDR3 bases are TGTGCCACCGGGATGAACACTGAAGCTTTCTTT.

The V and J genes are TRBV4-3 and TRBJ1-2; D is perhaps TRBD1 (5 bases). CDR1 LGHNA and CDR2 YSLEER come from the germline V gene. The CDR3 is 15 residues long. The V end lost 0 bases, the J end lost 5 bases, and 13 bases lay between the germline ends. CDR3 in DNA: TGCGCCAGCAGCCAAGACCCTCAAGGGGCTTATGGCTACACCTTC. Encoded protein: CASSQDPQGAYGYTF.

The chain joins TRBV11-3 to TRBJ2-5, with D possibly being TRBD2 (6 bases). V dropped 5 bases and J dropped 5 bases, with 15 bases sitting between them. The CDR3 has 14 amino acids. The V gene's germline CDR1 is SGHNT and CDR2 YENEEA. For the CDR3, the DNA is TGTGCCAGCAGCCCACTAACTAGCCAGGAGACCCAGTACTTC. Amino acid sequence: CASSPLTSQETQYF.

The sample holds a few counts of this clone. The rearrangement uses TRBV5-8 and TRBJ1-5; D is possibly TRBD1 (5 bases). Trimming stripped 4 bases from V and 5 bases from J, with 16 bases between. CDR1 is SGHTS and CDR2 is YDEGEE in the germline V gene. The CDR3 has 15 residues. The chain's CDR3 is CASSIGTQRHQPQHF. The CDR3 DNA sequence: TGTGCCAGCAGCATAGGGACTCAAAGGCATCAGCCCCAGCATTTT. The complete variable domain, with remaining parts taken from reference TRBV5-8 and TRBJ1-5, reads EAGVTQSPTHLIKTRGQQATLRCSPISGHTSVYWYQQALGLGLQFLLWYDEGEERNRGNFPPRFSGRQFPNYSSELNVNALELEDSALYLCASSIGTQRHQPQHFGDGTRLSIL.